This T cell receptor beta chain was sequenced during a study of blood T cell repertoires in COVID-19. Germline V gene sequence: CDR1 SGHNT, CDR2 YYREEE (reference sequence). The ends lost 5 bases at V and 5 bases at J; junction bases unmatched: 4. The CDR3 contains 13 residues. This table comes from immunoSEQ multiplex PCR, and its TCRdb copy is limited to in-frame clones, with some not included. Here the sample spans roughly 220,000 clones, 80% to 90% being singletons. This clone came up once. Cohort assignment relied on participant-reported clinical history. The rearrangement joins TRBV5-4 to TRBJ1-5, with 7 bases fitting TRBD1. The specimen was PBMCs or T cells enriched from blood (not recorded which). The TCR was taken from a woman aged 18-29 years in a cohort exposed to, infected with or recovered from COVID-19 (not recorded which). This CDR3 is CASSQGGHQPQHF. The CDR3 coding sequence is TGTGCCAGCAGTCAGGGGGGTCATCAGCCCCAGCATTTT.